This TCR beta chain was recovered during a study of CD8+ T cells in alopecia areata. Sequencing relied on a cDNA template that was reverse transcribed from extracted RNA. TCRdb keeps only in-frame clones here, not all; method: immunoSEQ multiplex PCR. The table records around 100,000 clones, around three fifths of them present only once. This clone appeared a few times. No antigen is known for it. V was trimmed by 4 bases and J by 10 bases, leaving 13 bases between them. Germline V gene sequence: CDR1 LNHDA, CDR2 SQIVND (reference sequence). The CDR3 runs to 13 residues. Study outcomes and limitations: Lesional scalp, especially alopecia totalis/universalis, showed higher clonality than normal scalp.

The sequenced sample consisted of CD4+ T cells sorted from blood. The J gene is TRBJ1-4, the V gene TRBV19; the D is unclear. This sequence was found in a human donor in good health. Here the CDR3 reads CASSTGRVRKLFF. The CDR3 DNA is TGTGCCAGTAGTACTGGAAGGGTGCGAAAACTGTTTTTT.